The clone carrying this T cell receptor (beta chain) appeared once. This specimen comes from a study of blood T cell repertoires in COVID-19. Using immunoSEQ multiplex PCR, the repertoire was profiled, and TCRdb retains in-frame clones only, with some absent. The profile shows over 120,000 clones, approximately 84% of them singletons. CDR3 length: 15 amino acids. Germline V gene sequence: CDR1 ENHRY, CDR2 SYGVKD. Unmatched junction bases numbered 6, after V lost 3 bases and J lost 1 base. The sample consisted of peripheral blood. This sequence originates from a woman aged 55-70 years with acute or convalescent COVID-19. This chain links TRBV10-3 with TRBJ2-7, with 7 bases that match TRBD2. Here the CDR3 DNA reads TGTGCCATCAGTGACAGGCGGGAGTGGTCCTACGAGCAGTACTTC. It codes for CAISDRREWSYEQYF.